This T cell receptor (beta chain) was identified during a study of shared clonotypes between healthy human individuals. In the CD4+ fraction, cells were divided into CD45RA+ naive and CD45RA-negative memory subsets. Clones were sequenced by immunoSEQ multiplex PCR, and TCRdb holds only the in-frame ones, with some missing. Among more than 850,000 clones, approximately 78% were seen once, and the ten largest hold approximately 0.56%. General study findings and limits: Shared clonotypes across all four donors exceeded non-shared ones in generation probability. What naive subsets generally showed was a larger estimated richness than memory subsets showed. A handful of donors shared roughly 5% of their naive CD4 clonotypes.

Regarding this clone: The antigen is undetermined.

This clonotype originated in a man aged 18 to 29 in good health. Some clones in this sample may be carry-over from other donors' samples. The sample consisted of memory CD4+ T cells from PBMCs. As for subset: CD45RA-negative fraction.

The CDR3 sequence is CASSHLNEDEQFF. CDR3 nucleotides: TGTGCCAGCAGTCACCTGAACGAGGATGAGCAGTTCTTC. The chain carries TRBV27 and TRBJ2-1; D not certain. This CDR3 has 13 amino acids. V shed 5 bases and J shed 8 bases, with 13 bases lying between them. Germline-derived CDR1 and CDR2 are MNHEY and SMNVEV (reference sequence).